These 8 T cell receptor beta chains came from one sample sequenced in a study of blood T cells in healthy people across ages. PCR was performed a second time for about 7 to 11 cycles using a sample-barcoded 5' primer and a J-beta primer mix. MiXCR was run by TCRdb on the 5' RACE reads, yielding one entry per CDR3 protein. The data hold about 1.1 million distinct CDR3 sequences, with about two fifths observed a single time. Sequencing was carried out using blood. Receptors were obtained from a man between 18 and 29 years old in good health.

A few counts support this clonotype. V usage is TRBV11-2 and J usage is TRBJ2-7, with D perhaps TRBD2 (5 bases). The V gene's germline CDR1 is SGHAT and CDR2 FQNNGV. Between the trimmed V and J ends, which lost 2 bases and 3 bases, there was a span of 11 bases. The CDR3 length is 14 residues. CDR3 sequence: CASSLSGEYYEQYF. The DNA for the CDR3 is TGTGCCAGCAGCTTATCCGGGGAGTACTACGAGCAGTACTTC.

The table lists this clonotype with many counts. The rearrangement uses TRBV20-1 and TRBJ2-7, with TRBD1 as a possible D gene (6 bases). This CDR3 comprises 13 residues. V lost 3 bases, J lost 6 bases, and 15 bases lay in between. Looked up from germline, CDR1 is DFQATT and CDR2 is SNEGSKA (reference sequence). The CDR3 nucleotides are TGCAGTGCTAGTAGGGGCAGGGGATTCGAGCAGTACTTC. Translating it yields CSASRGRGFEQYF.

The rearrangement joins TRBV6-2 or TRBV6-3 to TRBJ2-1; no definite D call. Germline CDR1 reads MNHEY; CDR2 reads SVGEGT. This CDR3 region has 14 residues. V was clipped by 4 bases and J by 8 bases, with 15 bases between them. In DNA form, the CDR3 reads TGTGCCAGCAGTTTGCCCCCTAGTACCCATGAGCAGTTCTTC. It codes for CASSLPPSTHEQFF.

This clonotype was found a few times. The chain recombines TRBV7-9 with TRBJ2-5; possible D gene TRBD1, 6 bases. Germline lookup yields CDR1 SEHNR and CDR2 FQNEAQ (reference sequence). The V gene lost 5 bases and the J gene lost 1 base, with 11 bases spanning the gap. The length of the CDR3 is 14 residues. The CDR3 reads CASSPRTAQETQYF. CDR3 sequence (DNA): TGTGCCAGCAGCCCACGGACAGCCCAAGAGACCCAGTACTTC.

This clonotype was detected many times. The V call is TRBV20-1, the J call TRBJ1-2; unclear D gene. The CDR3 runs 14 residues. The ends were cut back, 1 base at V and 5 bases at J, with 14 bases in the middle. Germline CDR1 DFQATT, CDR2 SNEGSKA (reference sequence). The CDR3 spells CSARVQDKAYGYTF. The CDR3 DNA reads as TGCAGTGCTAGAGTCCAAGACAAAGCGTATGGCTACACCTTC.

V gene TRBV7-2 combines with J gene TRBJ2-7; D perhaps matches TRBD2 (5 bases). The J call is in doubt because the DNA end fits TRBJ2-5 better. This CDR3 is built from 14 residues. Germline lookup yields CDR1 SGHTA and CDR2 FQGNSA. CDR3: CASSPGNSLETQYF. CDR3 coding DNA: TGTGCCAGCAGCCCCGGGAATAGTTTGGAGACCCAGTACTTC.

The J gene is TRBJ1-5, the V gene TRBV6-6, with D unclear. V gave up 0 bases and J gave up 5 bases, with 8 bases separating them. Germline values: CDR1 MNHNY, CDR2 SVGAGI (reference sequence). The CDR3 spans 14 residues. Written as DNA, the CDR3 is TGTGCCAGCAGTTACTCCGGGTGGGATCAGCCCCAGCATTTT. It is translated as CASSYSGWDQPQHF.

This chain connects TRBV7-8 to TRBJ2-5, with D unclear. The ends were cut back, 3 bases at V and 4 bases at J, with 12 bases in the middle. Germline-derived CDR1 and CDR2 are SGHVS and FQNEAQ. CDR3 size: 14 residues. The CDR3 sequence is CASSFLEVRETQYF. The CDR3 nucleotides are TGTGCCAGCAGCTTTTTAGAAGTTCGAGAGACCCAGTACTTC. Drawing the rest from reference TRBV7-8 and TRBJ2-5, the complete variable domain is GAGVSQSPRYKVAKRGQDVALRCDPISGHVSLFWYQQALGQGPEFLTYFQNEAQLDKSGLPSDRFFAERPEGSVSTLKIQRTQQEDSAVYLCASSFLEVRETQYFGPGTRLLVL.